Listed below are T cell receptor beta chains from one sample, sequenced in a study of blood T cell repertoires in COVID-19. The repertoire was sequenced with immunoSEQ multiplex PCR; TCRdb's copy has only in-frame clones and lacks some. The sample lists roughly 110,000 clones; 90% to 95% were seen once. The sequenced material came from peripheral blood. All receptors derive from a young woman with acute or convalescent COVID-19. The CDR3 runs from the conserved cysteine through the conserved F or W. Each record gives: J gene, D gene, clone size, V gene, CDR3 DNA, CDR3 protein. D genes are given only for firm matches. Rows may omit the clone size; those that give it use once, few, many or a size class.

J gene: TRBJ1-1; D gene: .; clone size: .; V gene: TRBV10-3; CDR3 DNA: TGTGCCACCGGTACTAGAAGGGAAATGAACACTGAAGCTTTCTTT; CDR3 protein: CATGTRREMNTEAFF
J gene: TRBJ1-3; D gene: TRBD1; clone size: once; V gene: TRBV5-4; CDR3 DNA: TGTGCCAGCAGCTCGGACAGGGGGCCCTTCTCTGGAAACACCATATATTTT; CDR3 protein: CASSSDRGPFSGNTIYF
J gene: TRBJ2-1; D gene: TRBD2; clone size: .; V gene: TRBV27; CDR3 DNA: TGTGCCAGCAGTTTGGCTAGCGGGCGCAATGAGCAGTTCTTC; CDR3 protein: CASSLASGRNEQFF
J gene: TRBJ1-1; D gene: TRBD1; clone size: .; V gene: TRBV19; CDR3 DNA: TGTGCCAGTAGTATCCCACAGGGGGTCACTGAAGCTTTCTTT; CDR3 protein: CASSIPQGVTEAFF
J gene: TRBJ2-7; D gene: TRBD2; clone size: .; V gene: TRBV19; CDR3 DNA: TGTGCCAGTAGCCGCCGCGGGGGTGACGAGCAGTACTTC; CDR3 protein: CASSRRGGDEQYF
J gene: TRBJ2-3; D gene: .; clone size: .; V gene: TRBV2; CDR3 DNA: TGTGCCAGCAGTCGGAGTCTGGATACGCAGTATTTT; CDR3 protein: CASSRSLDTQYF
J gene: TRBJ2-5; D gene: TRBD1; clone size: .; V gene: TRBV18; CDR3 DNA: TGTGCCAGCTCACCCGGGACAGGGGGAGAGACCCAGTACTTC; CDR3 protein: CASSPGTGGETQYF
J gene: TRBJ2-1; D gene: TRBD2; clone size: .; V gene: TRBV7-7; CDR3 DNA: TGTGCCAGCAGCTTAGGACTAGCGGGGGGCGAGCAGTTCTTC; CDR3 protein: CASSLGLAGGEQFF
J gene: TRBJ2-1; D gene: TRBD2; clone size: .; V gene: TRBV11-3; CDR3 DNA: TGTGCCAGCACCCCAGGACTAGCGGAGAACAATGAGCAGTTCTTC; CDR3 protein: CASTPGLAENNEQFF
J gene: TRBJ1-1; D gene: .; clone size: .; V gene: TRBV6-5; CDR3 DNA: TGTGCCAGCAGTTACCCCTTGACTGAAGCTTTCTTT; CDR3 protein: CASSYPLTEAFF
J gene: TRBJ2-1; D gene: TRBD2; clone size: .; V gene: TRBV7-3; CDR3 DNA: TGTGCCAGCAGCTTACAGACTAGCGGGAGGGCTGAGCAGTTCTTC; CDR3 protein: CASSLQTSGRAEQFF
J gene: TRBJ1-4; D gene: TRBD1; clone size: .; V gene: TRBV30; CDR3 DNA: TGTGCCTGGAGTCGGGACAGGTCAAATGAAAAACTGTTTTTT; CDR3 protein: CAWSRDRSNEKLFF
J gene: TRBJ1-2; D gene: TRBD1; clone size: .; V gene: TRBV3-1/TRBV3-2; CDR3 DNA: TGTGCCAGCAGCCAAGGCAGGGGGCTAGGCTACACCTTC; CDR3 protein: CASSQGRGLGYTF
J gene: TRBJ2-3; D gene: .; clone size: few; V gene: TRBV30; CDR3 DNA: TGTGCCTGGAGTGTACAGGGTATTGAGGCAGATACGCAGTATTTT; CDR3 protein: CAWSVQGIEADTQYF
J gene: TRBJ1-6; D gene: .; clone size: .; V gene: TRBV6-5; CDR3 DNA: TGTGCCAGCAGGGTAGGACACTATGATTCACCCCTCCACTTT; CDR3 protein: CASRVGHYDSPLHF
J gene: TRBJ2-7; D gene: TRBD1; clone size: .; V gene: TRBV6-5; CDR3 DNA: TGTGCCGGGGGACAGACCTACGAGCAGTACTTC; CDR3 protein: CAGGQTYEQYF
J gene: TRBJ1-4; D gene: .; clone size: once; V gene: TRBV4-3; CDR3 DNA: TGCGCCAGCAGCCAAGATAGGACGGACCGGGGAAAACTGTTTTTT; CDR3 protein: CASSQDRTDRGKLFF
J gene: TRBJ2-7; D gene: TRBD2; clone size: once; V gene: TRBV19; CDR3 DNA: TGTGCCAGTAGTATGGGGAGGGGCTTCTCCTACGAGCAGTACTTC; CDR3 protein: CASSMGRGFSYEQYF
J gene: TRBJ1-2; D gene: .; clone size: medium-sized; V gene: TRBV5-1; CDR3 DNA: TGCGCCAGCAGCTTGTGGTCAGGGTTCAACTATGGCTACACCTTC; CDR3 protein: CASSLWSGFNYGYTF
J gene: TRBJ1-1; D gene: .; clone size: once; V gene: TRBV27; CDR3 DNA: TGTGCCAGCAGCGCCGCCGGGTGGGCTTTCTTT; CDR3 protein: CASSAAGWAFF
J gene: TRBJ2-7; D gene: .; clone size: .; V gene: TRBV19; CDR3 DNA: TGTGCCAGTAGCCCCCACGCGGGCGGAAGCTCCTACGAGCAGTACTTC; CDR3 protein: CASSPHAGGSSYEQYF
J gene: TRBJ1-1; D gene: .; clone size: .; V gene: TRBV6-1; CDR3 DNA: TGTGCCAGCAGTGAAACCACAAACCCATATCCTTTCTTT; CDR3 protein: CASSETTNPYPFF
J gene: TRBJ1-2; D gene: .; clone size: .; V gene: TRBV18; CDR3 DNA: TGTGCCAGCTCACCAGCAGGGTATAGGGGCTACACCTTC; CDR3 protein: CASSPAGYRGYTF
J gene: TRBJ2-3; D gene: .; clone size: .; V gene: TRBV10-1; CDR3 DNA: TGCGCCAGCAGTGGAGGAAAGACCACCAAACGCATAGCTGAAGATACGCAGTATTTT; CDR3 protein: CASSGGKTTKRIAEDTQYF
J gene: TRBJ2-1; D gene: .; clone size: .; V gene: TRBV10-2; CDR3 DNA: TGCGCCAGCAGTCCCGGGACTCCCTCCTACAATGAGCAGTTCTTC; CDR3 protein: CASSPGTPSYNEQFF
J gene: TRBJ1-1; D gene: TRBD1; clone size: .; V gene: TRBV7-2; CDR3 DNA: TGTGCCAGCAGCTTCTCCCATGCGATTAGACAGGGGGGAACTGAAGCTTTCTTT; CDR3 protein: CASSFSHAIRQGGTEAFF
J gene: TRBJ2-7; D gene: .; clone size: .; V gene: TRBV11-3; CDR3 DNA: TGTGCCAGCAGCCAACAGGGAGGGACCTACGAGCAGTACTTC; CDR3 protein: CASSQQGGTYEQYF
J gene: TRBJ2-2; D gene: .; clone size: .; V gene: TRBV7-7; CDR3 DNA: TGTGCCAGCAGCTCCACAGCCACCGGGGAGCTGTTTTTT; CDR3 protein: CASSSTATGELFF
J gene: TRBJ2-7; D gene: TRBD1; clone size: .; V gene: TRBV10-1; CDR3 DNA: TGCGCCAGCAGTGACCGCACAGGGGGCAAGGGCTACGAGCAGTACTTC; CDR3 protein: CASSDRTGGKGYEQYF
J gene: TRBJ2-7; D gene: TRBD2; clone size: .; V gene: TRBV11-2; CDR3 DNA: TGTGCCAGCAGCGAAGGGACTAGCGCTGCCTACGAGCAGTACTTC; CDR3 protein: CASSEGTSAAYEQYF
J gene: TRBJ1-4; D gene: TRBD1; clone size: .; V gene: TRBV5-8; CDR3 DNA: TGTGCCAGCAGCTTGAGGGCCACAGGGGAATACGGAAAACTGTTTTTT; CDR3 protein: CASSLRATGEYGKLFF
J gene: TRBJ2-2; D gene: TRBD2; clone size: .; V gene: TRBV9; CDR3 DNA: TGTGCCAGCAGCGTAGATAGCGGGCGGGTCAACACCGGGGAGCTGTTTTTT; CDR3 protein: CASSVDSGRVNTGELFF
J gene: TRBJ1-3; D gene: .; clone size: .; V gene: TRBV6-5; CDR3 DNA: TGTGCCAGCAGTTACTCGACGGGGGGCGCGGGAAACACCATATATTTT; CDR3 protein: CASSYSTGGAGNTIYF
J gene: TRBJ2-1; D gene: TRBD2; clone size: .; V gene: TRBV28; CDR3 DNA: TGTGCCAGCAGTTTGGCACTAGCGGGGCTCAATGAGCAGTTCTTC; CDR3 protein: CASSLALAGLNEQFF
J gene: TRBJ1-1; D gene: .; clone size: .; V gene: TRBV3-1/TRBV3-2; CDR3 DNA: TGTGCCAGCAGTCCAAGAGGGAGGTCTGAAGCTTTCTTT; CDR3 protein: CASSPRGRSEAFF
J gene: TRBJ2-1; D gene: .; clone size: .; V gene: TRBV7-6; CDR3 DNA: TGTGCCAGCAGCCCCAGGGGGGTCCGGGATGAGCAGTTCTTC; CDR3 protein: CASSPRGVRDEQFF
J gene: TRBJ2-7; D gene: .; clone size: .; V gene: TRBV9; CDR3 DNA: TGTGCCAGCAGCGTAGGTACAGGATCCGAGCAGTACTTC; CDR3 protein: CASSVGTGSEQYF
J gene: TRBJ2-3; D gene: TRBD1; clone size: .; V gene: TRBV5-5; CDR3 DNA: TGTGCCAGCAGCTTGGGGCAGGGGGTTACAGATACGCAGTATTTT; CDR3 protein: CASSLGQGVTDTQYF
J gene: TRBJ2-5; D gene: .; clone size: .; V gene: TRBV19; CDR3 DNA: TGTGCCAGTAGTATAATGGTGCAGGCTGAAGAGACCCAGTACTTC; CDR3 protein: CASSIMVQAEETQYF
J gene: TRBJ1-1; D gene: .; clone size: .; V gene: TRBV9; CDR3 DNA: TGTGCCAGCAGCGTAGAGGGGGTCACTGAAGCTTTCTTT; CDR3 protein: CASSVEGVTEAFF
J gene: TRBJ1-2; D gene: TRBD1; clone size: .; V gene: TRBV28; CDR3 DNA: TGTGCCAGCAGTTTATACCAGGGGGTACACTATGGCTACACCTTC; CDR3 protein: CASSLYQGVHYGYTF